This TCR beta chain was sequenced for a study of cytomegalovirus exposure and HLA in healthy donors. This CDR3 contains 13 residues. Germline CDR1 MNHEY, CDR2 SVGAGI. V lost 7 bases and J lost 6; bases outside the gene matches: 8. The PCR had 60 Vbeta and 13 Jbeta primers. Data came from immunoSEQ multiplex PCR; TCRdb stores just in-frame clones and leaves some out. Here the sample table reports about 120,000 clones. The V gene is TRBV6-5, the J gene TRBJ1-2, with TRBD1 identical over 7 bases. The sample consisted of PBMCs. The receptor's source is a man aged 25-40 years in good health and CMV-seronegative. The CDR3 DNA follows: TGTGCCAGCACCCAGACAGGGATCAATGGCTACACCTTC. Its protein is CASTQTGINGYTF.